The 30 T cell receptor beta chains in this list originate from one sample, sequenced in a study of blood T cells in healthy people across ages. Using a J-beta primer mix together with a sample-barcoded 5' primer, a second PCR was run for roughly 6 to 12 cycles. TCRdb re-derived calls from the 5' RACE reads in MiXCR, one entry per CDR3 protein. The table has fewer than 800,000 distinct CDR3 sequences, 32% seen once. Sample: blood. The receptors were sampled from an elderly woman in good health.

The chain combines TRBV12-3 or TRBV12-4 with TRBJ1-4; D possibly corresponds to TRBD1 (5 bases). Trimming stripped 3 bases from V and 8 bases from J, with 19 bases between. CDR3 length equals 16 residues. For the CDR3, the DNA is TGTGCCAGCAGTTTGGGGGAGAATAATAGAAACGAAAAACTGTTTTTT. It encodes CASSLGENNRNEKLFF.

This clonotype was recorded at least ten times. The chain has TRBV11-2 and TRBJ2-7, with 10 bases lining up with TRBD1. There are 16 residues in the CDR3. The V gene's germline CDR1 is SGHAT and CDR2 FQNNGV. After removal of 4 bases from V and 3 bases from J, the junction contained 9 bases not matched to a gene. DNA of the CDR3: TGTGCCAGCAGCTCTCAGAGGACAGGGGGGCTCTACGAGCAGTACTTC. Its translation: CASSSQRTGGLYEQYF.

For this clonotype: Because the CDR3 is missing its conserved closing phenylalanine or tryptophan, this is likely a read error. This chain connects TRBV4-1 to TRBJ2-1; 12 positions match TRBD2. The J call is doubtful: the DNA matches TRBJ2-7 better. CDR1 and CDR2 (germline): MGHRA, YSYEKL. This CDR3 spans 20 amino acids. The DNA of the CDR3 is TGCGCCAGCAGCCAAGTTAGTCGACTAGCGGGGGACCCGGCCTACAATGAGCAGTACTCC. This translates into CASSQVSRLAGDPAYNEQYS.

CDR3 bases: TGTGCCAGCAGTTGGGGGACAGGAACGAGAGCAGATACGCAGTATTTT. Translated, it gives CASSWGTGTRADTQYF. The rearrangement joins TRBV12-3 or TRBV12-4 to TRBJ2-3; 8 positions match TRBD1. CDR3 length: 16 residues. V lost 4 bases and J lost 4; bases outside the gene matches: 10.

Many counts were recorded for this clonotype. The chain uses TRBV19 and TRBJ2-1; D remains unclear. Looked up from germline, CDR1 is LNHDA and CDR2 is SQIVND (reference sequence). The V gene lost 1 base and the J gene lost 7 bases, with 2 bases spanning the gap. CDR3 length equals 11 residues. CDR3 sequence: CASSIVNEQFF. The CDR3 DNA sequence: TGTGCCAGTAGTATAGTTAATGAGCAGTTCTTC.

Details on this clonotype: A single base separates this from a much larger clone, so it may be a read error. The rearrangement joins TRBV11-2 to TRBJ2-5; TRBD1 matches at 7 bases. With 6 bases clipped from V and 11 bases from J, the junction kept 24 bases outside the gene matches. CDR3 length: 17 residues. Germline CDR1 SGHAT, CDR2 FQNNGV. In DNA, the CDR3 is TGTGCCAGCAGTTCAAGGGGGCAGGGCAGGCCATCCAATGAGCAGTACTTC. It is translated as CASSSRGQGRPSNEQYF.

There are many counts of this clonotype. The chain uses TRBV10-3 and TRBJ2-1; the D is unclear. Looked up from germline, CDR1 is ENHRY and CDR2 is SYGVKD. Trimming pared 7 bases from V and 8 bases from J, leaving 12 bases between. This CDR3 region has 12 residues. The DNA for the CDR3 is TGTGCCATCATGACCCCTACCCATGAGCAGTTCTTC. Translated: CAIMTPTHEQFF.

This clonotype was seen many times. This chain links TRBV12-3 or TRBV12-4 with TRBJ1-5; D possibly corresponds to TRBD1 (5 bases). CDR3 length equals 14 residues. V shed 6 bases and J shed 3 bases, with 12 bases lying between them. CDR3 nucleotides: TGTGCCAGCAGCCCGGACACAACCAATCAGCCCCAGCATTTT. Protein: CASSPDTTNQPQHF.

Ten or more counts support this clonotype. The V and J genes are TRBV20-1 and TRBJ2-5; the match to TRBD2 covers 9 bases. With V trimmed by 5 bases and J by 11 bases, 15 bases remained unmatched. The germline CDR1 and CDR2 sequences are DFQATT and SNEGSKA (reference sequence). The CDR3 is made up of 14 amino acids. The CDR3 is CSAPRGGGFGEQYF. For the CDR3, the DNA is TGCAGTGCTCCCCGCGGGGGGGGCTTCGGGGAGCAGTACTTC.

Points on this clonotype: This could be a read error, since a much larger clone is one nucleotide away. V is TRBV20-1 and J is TRBJ1-2, with D possibly being TRBD1 (6 bases). Germline lookup yields CDR1 DFQATT and CDR2 SNEGSKA (reference sequence). The CDR3 has 14 amino acids. As DNA, the CDR3 is TGCGGTGCTAGTCCTCCCAGGGGTTCCTATGGCTACACCTTC. Residues: CGASPPRGSYGYTF.

The CDR3 DNA reads TGTGCCACCAGTGATTCAGCCGGACAGGGCCTCTACAATGAGCAGTTCTTC. Protein sequence: CATSDSAGQGLYNEQFF. The rearrangement uses TRBV24-1 and TRBJ2-1, with TRBD1 matching over 8 bases. This CDR3 is 17 amino acids long. The germline V gene encodes CDR1 KGHDR and CDR2 SFDVKD. Trimming at V came to 2 bases and at J to 3 bases, leaving 8 bases not matched to a gene.

Ten or more counts support this clonotype. This rearrangement joins TRBV11-1 to TRBJ2-1, with TRBD1 as a possible D gene (6 bases). Germline loops: CDR1 SGHAT, CDR2 FQDESV (reference sequence). This CDR3 is 18 amino acids long. The V and J ends lost 5 bases and 1 base respectively, with 21 bases between them. CDR3 amino acids: CASSLGLTGPPSYNEQFF. In DNA, the CDR3 is TGTGCCAGCAGCCTTGGGCTTACAGGGCCCCCATCCTACAATGAGCAGTTCTTC. The full variable domain, in which reference TRBV11-1 and TRBJ2-1 provide the parts outside the CDR3, is EAEVAQSPRYKITEKSQAVAFWCDPISGHATLYWYRQILGQGPELLVQFQDESVVDDSQLPKDRFSAERLKGVDSTLKIQPAELGDSAMYLCASSLGLTGPPSYNEQFFGPGTRLTVL.

The chain is built from TRBV7-8 and TRBJ1-5; D not certain. Germline V gene lookup returns CDR1 SGHVS and CDR2 FQNEAQ. CDR3 length: 14 residues. Trimming took off 1 base at V and 1 base at J, with 5 bases between the two ends. Here the CDR3 reads CASSLVRSNQPQHF. CDR3 nucleotide sequence: TGTGCCAGCAGCTTAGTGCGGAGCAATCAGCCCCAGCATTTT.

This clonotype was picked up many times. A much larger clone sits a single nucleotide away, making a read error possible. The chain links TRBV5-6 to TRBJ2-1; D is ambiguous. The CDR3 totals 16 residues. Per the germline V gene, CDR1 is SGHDT and CDR2 is YYEEEE. V was clipped by 4 bases and J by 0 bases, with 14 bases between them. The CDR3 nucleotides are TGTGCCAGCAGCCACACTCCGGCCCCCTCCTACAATGAGCAGTTCTTC. Amino acids: CASSHTPAPSYNEQFF.

This clonotype turned up a few times. This could be a read error, since a much larger clone is one nucleotide away. The chain joins TRBV6-5 to TRBJ1-5, with no clear D. The CDR3 runs 13 residues. Germline loops: CDR1 MNHEY, CDR2 SVGAGI. The CDR3 sequence: CANSYTSNQPQHF. CDR3 nucleotides: TGTGCCAACAGTTACACTAGCAATCAGCCCCAGCATTTT.

V and J are TRBV7-2 and TRBJ2-2; no clear D gene. Trimming shortened V by 2 bases and J by 3 bases, and 7 bases separated the two germline ends. Germline V CDR1 and CDR2: SGHTA, FQGNSA. This CDR3 is built from 14 residues. The CDR3, as DNA: TGTGCCAGCAGCTTATTTGTGGACACCGGGGAGCTGTTTTTT. Residues: CASSLFVDTGELFF.

The V call is TRBV18, the J call TRBJ1-1; D remains unclear. This CDR3 has 14 residues. Per the germline V gene, CDR1 is KGHSH and CDR2 is LQKENI. V was shortened by 5 bases and J by 0 bases, with 10 bases between the two germline ends. The CDR3 DNA sequence: TGTGCCAGCTCAATTCAGGATATGAACACTGAAGCTTTCTTT. This gives the protein CASSIQDMNTEAFF.

This rearrangement joins TRBV7-2 to TRBJ2-5; TRBD2 aligns across 10 bases. The CDR3 runs 16 residues. With 4 bases clipped from V and 4 bases from J, the junction kept 9 bases outside the gene matches. Germline loops: CDR1 SGHTA, CDR2 FQGNSA. CDR3 coding DNA: TGTGCCAGCAGCTCCCTCCTAGCGGGAGTGGGAGAGACCCAGTACTTC. Amino acids: CASSSLLAGVGETQYF.

V usage is TRBV15 and J usage is TRBJ1-5, with D maybe TRBD1 (6 bases). CDR1 and CDR2 (germline): LNHNV, YYDKDF (reference sequence). The V and J ends lost 0 bases and 0 bases respectively, with 12 bases between them. CDR3 size: 17 residues. The CDR3 loop is CATSREGPGDSNQPQHF. CDR3 bases: TGTGCCACCAGCAGAGAAGGGCCAGGGGATAGCAATCAGCCCCAGCATTTT.

Worth noting for this clonotype: A much larger clone is a single base away; this may be a read error. The rearrangement joins TRBV6-6 to TRBJ2-7, with D possibly being TRBD2 (6 bases). Trimming shortened V by 5 bases and J by 5 bases, and 16 bases separated the two germline ends. Germline-derived CDR1 and CDR2 are MNHNY and SVGAGI (reference sequence). The length of the CDR3 is 14 residues. The CDR3 here is CASSIFGGGDEQYF. The CDR3 nucleotides are TGTGCCAGCAGTATCTTCGGGGGTGGGGACGAGCAGTACTTC.

The chain employs TRBV7-9 and TRBJ2-5; TRBD1 matches 9 bases. In germline, CDR1 is SEHNR, CDR2 FQNEAQ (reference sequence). Trimming at V came to 1 base and at J to 5 bases, leaving 5 bases not matched to a gene. The CDR3 totals 15 residues. Written as DNA, the CDR3 is TGTGCCAGCAGCTTAGGGGACAGGGAGGGCGAGACCCAGTACTTC. Amino acid sequence: CASSLGDREGETQYF.

This clonotype was seen many times. CDR3 nucleotide sequence: TGTGCCAGCAGCCCCCCCGGTGGCAACGAGCAGTACTTC. It is translated as CASSPPGGNEQYF. This chain uses TRBV3-1 with TRBJ2-7, with D unclear. The CDR3 runs 13 residues. Trimming removed 4 bases at V and 5 bases at J, with 12 bases between. Per germline, CDR1 LGHDT and CDR2 YNNKEL (reference sequence).

This clonotype was seen repeatedly, ten times or more. This chain uses TRBV20-1 with TRBJ2-5; TRBD1 might be the D (6 bases). The germline V gene encodes CDR1 DFQATT and CDR2 SNEGSKA (reference sequence). The CDR3 runs to 18 residues. The V gene lost 3 bases and the J gene lost 7 bases, with 30 bases spanning the gap. CDR3 loop: CSARGAGTGSLASVTQYF. Here the CDR3 DNA reads TGCAGTGCTAGGGGGGCCGGGACCGGCTCTCTGGCTAGTGTGACCCAGTACTTC.

This clonotype came up a few times. V and J are TRBV6-2 or TRBV6-3 and TRBJ2-3; 7 bases agree with TRBD2. The germline V gene encodes CDR1 MNHEY and CDR2 SVGEGT. This CDR3 spans 14 amino acids. Trimming removed 4 bases from V and 6 bases from J; junction bases left unmatched: 7. The CDR3 loop is CASSSIGGKDTQYF. The CDR3 DNA reads TGTGCCAGCAGTTCCATCGGGGGGAAGGATACGCAGTATTTT.

The chain has TRBV7-3 and TRBJ1-1; unclear D gene. The germline V gene has CDR1 SGHTA and CDR2 FQGTGA. V lost 1 base and J 4 bases, leaving 13 bases between the germline ends. This CDR3 is 15 amino acids long. The CDR3 region has the DNA TGTGCCAGCAGCTTAAGCCGGACCATGAGCACTGAAGCTTTCTTT. It codes for CASSLSRTMSTEAFF. Full variable domain (remainder filled in from reference TRBV7-3 and TRBJ1-1): GAGVSQTPSNKVTEKGKYVELRCDPISGHTALYWYRQSLGQGPEFLIYFQGTGAADDSGLPNDRFFAVRPEGSVSTLKIQRTERGDSAVYLCASSLSRTMSTEAFFGQGTRLTVV.

Of note for this clonotype: One base away lies a much larger clone, so this may be a sequencing read error. The rearrangement links TRBV4-3 to TRBJ1-4; TRBD1 is a possible D gene (5 bases). Germline V gene lookup returns CDR1 LGHNA and CDR2 YSLEER. The CDR3 runs to 15 residues. V gave up 0 bases and J gave up 6 bases, with 11 bases separating them. Here the CDR3 reads CASSQDMGGYEKLFF. The CDR3 DNA follows: TGCGCCAGCAGCCAAGATATGGGGGGGTATGAAAAACTGTTTTTT.

Turning to this clonotype: Just one base apart from a much larger clone, this may be a read error. The chain carries TRBV20-1 and TRBJ2-1; possibly TRBD1 for D (6 bases). V lost 4 bases to trimming and J lost 5 bases, with 15 bases between them. The CDR3 extends over 14 amino acids. Germline CDR1 reads DFQATT; CDR2 reads SNEGSKA (reference sequence). As DNA, the CDR3 is TGCAGTGCTAACCGTGGGACAAGAAACAATGAGCAGTTCTTC. Translated, it gives CSANRGTRNNEQFF.

The chain joins TRBV5-1 to TRBJ2-3; D unresolved. Germline V gene lookup returns CDR1 SGHRS and CDR2 YFSETQ. This CDR3 has 13 residues. Trimming cost V 0 bases and J 9 bases, with 11 bases left between them. The CDR3 is CASSLGGGATQYF. Written as DNA, the CDR3 is TGCGCCAGCAGCTTGGGGGGTGGTGCAACGCAGTATTTT.

This clonotype appeared a few times. The CDR3 region has the DNA TGTGCCAGCAAGAGGGACAGGCGAAGCACAGATACGCAGTATTTT. This gives the protein CASKRDRRSTDTQYF. The rearrangement links TRBV7-2 to TRBJ2-3, with 8 nucleotides matching TRBD1. CDR3 length: 15 amino acids. The germline V gene has CDR1 SGHTA and CDR2 FQGNSA. V lost 7 bases and J lost 0; bases outside the gene matches: 6.

The rearrangement uses TRBV7-2 and TRBJ1-5, with D uncertain. Trimming left V 1 base short and J 0 bases short, with 7 bases between. The CDR3 is made up of 15 amino acids. The V gene's germline CDR1 is SGHTA and CDR2 FQGNSA. CDR3 coding DNA: TGTGCCAGCAGCTTAGAAACGTATAGCAATCAGCCCCAGCATTTT. Residues: CASSLETYSNQPQHF. The variable domain in full, completed from reference TRBV7-2 and TRBJ1-5, reads GAGVSQSPSNKVTEKGKDVELRCDPISGHTALYWYRQSLGQGLEFLIYFQGNSAPDKSGLPSDRFSAERTGGSVSTLTIQRTQQEDSAVYLCASSLETYSNQPQHFGDGTRLSIL.